A single sample gave rise to the 21 T cell receptor beta chains below, sequenced in a study of naive and memory T cell subsets. The beta constant-region primer was an equimolar mix of two oligonucleotides covering TRBC1 and TRBC2. The ligated cDNA underwent four PCR rounds using SP2 and nested alpha and beta constant-region primers. In TCRdb, the UMI-ligation and nested PCR reads were re-called with MiXCR into one record per CDR3 protein. The table includes over 90,000 distinct CDR3 sequences, approximately 10% detected once. Study-wide results and caveats: A few larger clonotypes appeared in naive repertoires, especially CD8, possibly memory cells re-expressing CD45RA.

Which antigens these TCRs recognize remains unknown. Sequenced input: naive CD4+ T cells from blood. The receptor source for this set is a human donor in good health.

In its sample, this clonotype was seen a few times. This chain joins TRBV20-1 and TRBJ2-3; 7 bases align to TRBD1. The V and J ends lost 6 bases and 2 bases, in that order; junction bases with no gene match: 8. The CDR3 is 14 residues long. Germline V gene data show CDR1 as DFQATT and CDR2 as SNEGSKA (reference sequence). CDR3 region: CSAGPGTATDTQYF. The CDR3 DNA reads TGCAGTGCGGGACCCGGGACAGCCACAGATACGCAGTATTTT.

In this sample, this clonotype turned up a few times. This CDR3 reads CASRPSGRAGNEQFF. CDR3 coding DNA: TGTGCCAGCAGACCTAGCGGGAGGGCCGGCAATGAGCAGTTCTTC. This chain joins TRBV6-5 and TRBJ2-1; TRBD2 agrees at 12 bases. Germline assignment: CDR1 MNHEY and CDR2 SVGAGI. V was pared by 6 bases and J by 6 bases, with 6 bases of the junction left unmatched. This CDR3 has 15 residues.

This clonotype was recorded at least ten times. V and J are TRBV29-1 and TRBJ2-7, with 11 bases aligning to TRBD2. The V gene's germline CDR1 is SQVTM and CDR2 ANQGSEA. J gave up 0 bases and V 6 bases, and 7 bases lay outside the gene matches. This CDR3 has 15 amino acids. Here the CDR3 reads CSVGYGTSGSYEQYF. Here the CDR3 DNA reads TGCAGCGTCGGTTATGGGACTAGCGGCTCCTACGAGCAGTACTTC.

This clonotype was recorded a few times. The CDR3 sequence is CASSQGLAGASGGNIQYF. The CDR3 DNA sequence: TGTGCCAGCTCACAGGGACTAGCGGGAGCATCGGGAGGAAACATTCAGTACTTC. This rearrangement joins TRBV18 to TRBJ2-4, with TRBD2 identical over 14 bases. The CDR3 is 18 amino acids. V shed 4 bases and J 6 bases; nucleotides not matched to a gene: 11. Germline V gene data show CDR1 as KGHSH and CDR2 as LQKENI.

This clonotype was counted only a few times. The genes are TRBV29-1 and TRBJ1-2; D unresolved. Deletions cut 3 bases from V and 7 bases from J, with 9 bases between. Germline V gene sequence: CDR1 SQVTM, CDR2 ANQGSEA. The CDR3 has 11 residues. The CDR3 DNA follows: TGCAGCGTTGACGATCCAGGTGGCTACACCTTC. It encodes CSVDDPGGYTF.

This clonotype was seen only a few times. CDR3 protein: CASSLAYAYEQYF. For the CDR3, the DNA is TGTGCCAGCAGCTTAGCGTATGCCTACGAGCAGTACTTC. The chain is built from TRBV7-2 and TRBJ2-7; D is undetermined. Germline V gene lookup returns CDR1 SGHTA and CDR2 FQGNSA. The CDR3 has 13 amino acids. Trimming pared 0 bases from V and 2 bases from J, leaving 5 bases between.

This clonotype was seen a few times. CDR3 loop: CASSFPLSGTGANVLTF. The CDR3 coding sequence is TGTGCCAGCAGCTTCCCCCTATCAGGGACTGGGGCCAACGTCCTGACTTTC. The V and J genes are TRBV5-6 and TRBJ2-6; possibly TRBD1 for D (5 bases). The germline gives CDR1 SGHDT, CDR2 YYEEEE. Trimming left V 2 bases short and J 2 bases short, with 14 bases between. The CDR3 is 17 residues long. The full variable domain, with the rest looked up from reference TRBV5-6 and TRBJ2-6, is DAGVTQSPTHLIKTRGQQVTLRCSPKSGHDTVSWYQQALGQGPQFIFQYYEEEERQRGNFPDRFSGHQFPNYSSELNVNALLLGDSALYLCASSFPLSGTGANVLTFGAGSRLTVL.

This clonotype has just a few counts. The V call is TRBV20-1, the J call TRBJ2-1; 11 bases map to TRBD2. CDR3 size: 16 residues. Germline V lookup: CDR1 DFQATT, CDR2 SNEGSKA (reference sequence). The V segment lost 0 bases and the J segment 9 bases; nucleotides outside the gene matches: 10. CDR3 sequence reads: CSARDATSGGKGEQFF. The CDR3 DNA is TGCAGTGCTAGAGATGCAACTAGCGGGGGAAAGGGTGAGCAGTTCTTC.

V gene TRBV24-1 combines with J gene TRBJ2-6; a weak D match, TRBD1 (5 bases). Germline CDR1 KGHDR, CDR2 SFDVKD. V dropped 4 bases and J dropped 1 base, with 22 bases sitting between them. CDR3 length: 20 residues. CDR3 amino acids: CATSDTPRWGGISGANVLTF. In DNA, the CDR3 is TGTGCCACCAGTGACACGCCTAGGTGGGGCGGAATATCTGGGGCCAACGTCCTGACTTTC.

The chain recombines TRBV13 with TRBJ1-2; D perhaps matches TRBD1 (5 bases). The V end lost 6 bases, the J end lost 2 bases, and 13 bases lay between the germline ends. CDR3 length equals 14 residues. CDR1 PRHDT and CDR2 FYEKMQ come from the germline V gene (reference sequence). In DNA form, the CDR3 reads TGTGCCAGCAGTTCGGGGCAACAAAACTATGGCTACACCTTC. Translation gives CASSSGQQNYGYTF.

This clonotype was recorded a few times. This chain links TRBV28 with TRBJ1-5, with TRBD1 as a possible D gene (5 bases). V lost 5 bases, J lost 10 bases, and 18 bases lay in between. CDR1 is MDHEN and CDR2 is SYDVKM in the germline V gene. CDR3 length equals 14 residues. Written as DNA, the CDR3 is TGTGCCAGCAGTCCTTGGGGACCGATCAGCCCCCAGCATTTT. This translates into CASSPWGPISPQHF.

J is TRBJ1-1 and V is TRBV18; a weak D match, TRBD1 (6 bases). Per germline, CDR1 KGHSH and CDR2 LQKENI. V was shortened by 6 bases and J by 3 bases, with 14 bases between the two germline ends. The CDR3 covers 14 residues. CDR3 protein: CASSAQNRDTEAFF. In DNA, the CDR3 is TGTGCCAGCTCCGCCCAGAACAGGGACACTGAAGCTTTCTTT.

This clonotype was counted ten times or more. This sequence joins TRBV9 and TRBJ1-5; no clear D. Germline V gene sequence: CDR1 SGDLS, CDR2 YYNGEE. V dropped 5 bases and J dropped 5 bases, with 14 bases sitting between them. The CDR3 sequence is 14 residues long. In DNA, the CDR3 is TGTGCCAGCAGTCCTCGTCAGGACGATCAGCCCCAGCATTTT. It yields the protein CASSPRQDDQPQHF.

J is TRBJ2-5 and V is TRBV5-4; 7 bases agree with TRBD1. This CDR3 has 14 amino acids. The V gene's germline CDR1 is SGHNT and CDR2 YYREEE (reference sequence). V shed 3 bases, J shed 4 bases, and the junction held 6 bases outside the gene matches. In nucleotides, the CDR3 is TGTGCCAGCAGCTCGGGACAGCTGGGAGAGACCCAGTACTTC. This translates into CASSSGQLGETQYF.

This clonotype was observed a handful of times. This sequence joins TRBV4-3 and TRBJ2-7; 8 bases map to TRBD2. Trimming took 4 bases from V and 0 from J; bases not matched to a gene: 5. The germline V gene encodes CDR1 LGHNA and CDR2 YSLEER. The CDR3 length is 15 residues. The CDR3 coding sequence is TGCGCCAGCAGCCGAAAGCGGGAGAGCTCCTACGAGCAGTACTTC. Translating gives CASSRKRESSYEQYF.

The chain is built from TRBV7-3 and TRBJ1-2; TRBD1 might be the D (5 bases). The ends were cut back, 2 bases at V and 4 bases at J, with 8 bases in the middle. The CDR3 is 13 amino acids. Germline loops: CDR1 SGHTA, CDR2 FQGTGA. CDR3 in amino acids: CASSLLGGYGYTF. The DNA of the CDR3 is TGTGCCAGCAGCTTACTTGGGGGCTATGGCTACACCTTC.

This clonotype was seen ten or more times. The V and J genes are TRBV7-2 and TRBJ2-3; 8 bases match TRBD2. The CDR3 is 16 amino acids. Germline V gene data show CDR1 as SGHTA and CDR2 as FQGNSA. J was trimmed by 1 base and V by 2 bases; bases with no gene match: 5. This chain's CDR3 is CASSLLRGAGTDTQYF. The CDR3, as DNA: TGTGCCAGCAGCTTATTGCGGGGGGCGGGCACAGATACGCAGTATTTT.

This clonotype has more than one count but fewer than ten. This chain uses TRBV7-9 with TRBJ2-3; 9 bases line up with TRBD2. With V trimmed by 3 bases and J by 4 bases, 2 bases remained unmatched. The CDR3 totals 14 residues. The germline gives CDR1 SEHNR, CDR2 FQNEAQ (reference sequence). The CDR3 spells CASSFSGGADTQYF. CDR3 DNA: TGTGCCAGCAGCTTTAGCGGGGGCGCAGATACGCAGTATTTT.

This clonotype was observed at least ten times. V is TRBV20-1 and J is TRBJ2-1; the D is unclear. With 3 bases removed from V and 6 bases from J, the gap between germline ends came to 3 bases. The CDR3 is 10 residues long. Looked up from germline, CDR1 is DFQATT and CDR2 is SNEGSKA (reference sequence). Here the CDR3 DNA reads TGCAGTGCTAGTCCCAATGAGCAGTTCTTC. Translating it yields CSASPNEQFF.

The rearrangement joins TRBV5-1 to TRBJ2-7; 7 bases agree with TRBD1. V was pared by 2 bases and J by 0 bases, with 2 bases of the junction left unmatched. This CDR3 has 14 amino acids. Germline assignment: CDR1 SGHRS and CDR2 YFSETQ. This CDR3 is CASSFWDSSYEQYF. CDR3 sequence (DNA): TGCGCCAGCAGCTTTTGGGACAGCTCCTACGAGCAGTACTTC.

This clonotype appeared many times. The chain uses TRBV12-3 or TRBV12-4 and TRBJ2-3; no clear D gene. The CDR3 sequence is 14 residues long. The V gene lost 3 bases and the J gene lost 3 bases, with 10 bases spanning the gap. The CDR3 loop is CASSFLHLTDTQYF. DNA for the CDR3: TGTGCCAGCAGTTTCCTCCATTTAACAGATACGCAGTATTTT.